The T cell receptor (beta chain) described here comes from a study of blood T cell repertoires in COVID-19. Under the authors' procedure: Amplifying reference gene primers gave estimates of nucleated cell counts. Profiling relied on immunoSEQ multiplex PCR, and the TCRdb table lists in-frame clones only, not all of them. D and trimming were read from the DNA, whereas the V and J calls and clone size are those reported in that table. The sample holds roughly 130,000 clones, approximately 89% seen once. The CDR3 contains 15 residues. The V segment lost 4 bases and the J segment 2 bases; nucleotides outside the gene matches: 3. CDR1 and CDR2 (germline): ENHRY, SYGVKD.

Sequenced material: peripheral blood. The chain has TRBV10-3 and TRBJ2-3, with TRBD2 matching over 10 bases. This clonotype was obtained from a woman aged 60-70 years with acute or convalescent COVID-19. The DNA for the CDR3 is TGTGCCATCAGTGGGACTAGCGGATACACAGATACGCAGTATTTT. It specifies CAISGTSGYTDTQYF.